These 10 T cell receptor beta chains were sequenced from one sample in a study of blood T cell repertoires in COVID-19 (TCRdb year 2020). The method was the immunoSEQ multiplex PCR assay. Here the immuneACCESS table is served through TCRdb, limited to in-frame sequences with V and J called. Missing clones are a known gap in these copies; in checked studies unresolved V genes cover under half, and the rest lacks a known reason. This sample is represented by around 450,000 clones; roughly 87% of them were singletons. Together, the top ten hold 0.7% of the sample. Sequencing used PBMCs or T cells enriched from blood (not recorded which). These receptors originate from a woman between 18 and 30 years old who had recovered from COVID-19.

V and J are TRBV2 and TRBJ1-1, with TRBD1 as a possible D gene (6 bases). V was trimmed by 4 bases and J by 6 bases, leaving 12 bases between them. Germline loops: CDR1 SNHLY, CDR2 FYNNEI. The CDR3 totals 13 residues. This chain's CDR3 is CASSVGGAPEAFF. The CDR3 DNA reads TGTGCCAGCAGTGTAGGGGGGGCCCCTGAAGCTTTCTTT.

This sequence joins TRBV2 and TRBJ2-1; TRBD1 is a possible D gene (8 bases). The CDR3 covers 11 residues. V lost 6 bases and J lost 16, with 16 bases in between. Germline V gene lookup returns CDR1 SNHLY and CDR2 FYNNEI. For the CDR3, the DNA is TGTGCCAGCAGCGAGGACAGGGACTACTTCTTC. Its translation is CASSEDRDYFF.

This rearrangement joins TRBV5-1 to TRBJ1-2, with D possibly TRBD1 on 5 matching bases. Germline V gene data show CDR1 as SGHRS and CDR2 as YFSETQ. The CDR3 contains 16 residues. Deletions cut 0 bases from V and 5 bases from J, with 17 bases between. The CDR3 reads CASSLAAGTSDYGYTF. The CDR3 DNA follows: TGCGCCAGCAGCTTGGCGGCAGGGACTTCAGATTATGGCTACACCTTC.

The CDR3 DNA is TGTGCCAGCAGTTTTGGAGAAAGCCGGGATGGCTACACCTTC. Protein product: CASSFGESRDGYTF. The chain links TRBV28 to TRBJ1-2; the D is unclear. Germline V gives CDR1 MDHEN, CDR2 SYDVKM. Deletions cut 3 bases from V and 6 bases from J, with 14 bases between. The CDR3 is 14 amino acids.

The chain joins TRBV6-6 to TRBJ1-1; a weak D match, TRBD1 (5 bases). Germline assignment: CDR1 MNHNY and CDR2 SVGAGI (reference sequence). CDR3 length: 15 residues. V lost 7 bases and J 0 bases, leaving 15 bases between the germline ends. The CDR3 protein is CASISQGLMNTEAFF. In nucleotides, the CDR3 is TGTGCCAGCATATCCCAGGGCCTTATGAACACTGAAGCTTTCTTT.

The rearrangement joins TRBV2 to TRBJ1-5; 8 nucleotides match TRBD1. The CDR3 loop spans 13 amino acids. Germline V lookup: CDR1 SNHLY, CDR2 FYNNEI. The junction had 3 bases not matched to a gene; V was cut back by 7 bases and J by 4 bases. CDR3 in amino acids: CASKGQANQPQHF. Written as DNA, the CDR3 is TGTGCCAGCAAGGGACAGGCAAATCAGCCCCAGCATTTT.

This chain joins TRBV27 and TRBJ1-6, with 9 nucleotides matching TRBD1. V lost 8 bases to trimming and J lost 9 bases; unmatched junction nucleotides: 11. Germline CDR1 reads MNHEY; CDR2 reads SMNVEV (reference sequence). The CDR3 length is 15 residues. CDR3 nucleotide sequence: TGTGCCAGCCGCGGGGCGGGACAGGGTGGTTCACCCCTCCACTTT. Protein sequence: CASRGAGQGGSPLHF.

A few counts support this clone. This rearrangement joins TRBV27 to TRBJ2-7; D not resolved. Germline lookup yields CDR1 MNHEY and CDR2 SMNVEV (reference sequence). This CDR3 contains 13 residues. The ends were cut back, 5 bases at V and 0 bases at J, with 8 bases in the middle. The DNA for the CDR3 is TGTGCCAGCAGTCCACAGACCTCCTACGAGCAGTACTTC. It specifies CASSPQTSYEQYF.

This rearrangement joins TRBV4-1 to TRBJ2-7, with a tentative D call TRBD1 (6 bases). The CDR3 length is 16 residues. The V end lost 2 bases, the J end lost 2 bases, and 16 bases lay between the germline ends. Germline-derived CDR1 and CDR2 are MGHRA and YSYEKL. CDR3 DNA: TGCGCCAGCAGCCAATACCCCGGGACACTTCCCTACGAGCAGTACTTC. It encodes CASSQYPGTLPYEQYF.

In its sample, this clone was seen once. This CDR3 reads CASSSGLAPDTQYF. As DNA, the CDR3 is TGTGCCAGCAGCTCAGGACTAGCTCCAGATACGCAGTATTTT. The J gene is TRBJ2-3, the V gene TRBV28; 8 positions agree with TRBD2. The length of the CDR3 is 14 residues. Germline CDR1 reads MDHEN; CDR2 reads SYDVKM. The J segment lost 4 bases and the V segment lost 6 bases, leaving 6 bases of the junction unmatched.